The T cell receptor (beta chain) described here comes from a study of T cell repertoires in cytomegalovirus infection. CDR1 and CDR2 from the germline V gene are MNHNS and SASEGT. V shed 7 bases and J shed 7 bases, with 17 bases lying between them. The CDR3 runs to 14 residues. Broader study findings: Frequencies of public TCR beta families were cumulated, and this identified carriers of CMV plus the relevant HLA.

TCRdb analysed the reads with MiXCR anew, one entry per CDR3 protein. The sample holds about 570,000 distinct CDR3 sequences, about 39% seen once. This clonotype was seen more than once but under ten times. No antigen is known for it. This rearrangement joins TRBV6-1 to TRBJ1-5, with D maybe TRBD1 (5 bases). The sequence was obtained from a human donor in good health (CMV status not recorded). Some clones in this sample may be carry-over from other donors' samples. Sequencing was performed on cultured PBMCs, taken from culture after CMV antigen stimulation. The CDR3 region has the DNA TGTGCCAGCAACCCCGGAGGGGCAGGGCAGCCCCAGCATTTT. Translating gives CASNPGGAGQPQHF.